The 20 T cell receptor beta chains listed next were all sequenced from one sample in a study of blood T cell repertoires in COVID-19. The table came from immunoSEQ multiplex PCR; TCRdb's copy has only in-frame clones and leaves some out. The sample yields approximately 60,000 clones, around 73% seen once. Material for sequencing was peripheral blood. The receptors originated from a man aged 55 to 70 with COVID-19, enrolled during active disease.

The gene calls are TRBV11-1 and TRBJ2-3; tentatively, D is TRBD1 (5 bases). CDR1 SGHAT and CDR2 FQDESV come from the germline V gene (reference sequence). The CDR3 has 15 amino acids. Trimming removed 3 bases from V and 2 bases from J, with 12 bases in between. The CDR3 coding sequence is TGTGCCAGCAGCTTGTACAGGCGGACCACAGATACGCAGTATTTT. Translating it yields CASSLYRRTTDTQYF.

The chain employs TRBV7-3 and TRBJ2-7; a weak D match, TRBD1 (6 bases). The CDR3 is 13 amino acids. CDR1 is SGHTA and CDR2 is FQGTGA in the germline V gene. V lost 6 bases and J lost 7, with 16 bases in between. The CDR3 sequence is CASSETGFGEQYF. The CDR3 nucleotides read TGTGCCAGCAGTGAAACAGGGTTCGGGGAGCAGTACTTC.

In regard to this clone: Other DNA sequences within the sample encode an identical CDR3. The CDR3 region is CASSLAGGESPLHF. Written as DNA, the CDR3 is TGCGCCAGCAGCTTGGCCGGGGGAGAATCACCCCTCCACTTT. V gene TRBV5-1 combines with J gene TRBJ1-6; D might be TRBD1 (5 bases). Germline CDR1 is SGHRS and CDR2 is YFSETQ. The CDR3 runs to 14 residues. The V and J ends lost 0 bases and 10 bases respectively, with 11 bases between them.

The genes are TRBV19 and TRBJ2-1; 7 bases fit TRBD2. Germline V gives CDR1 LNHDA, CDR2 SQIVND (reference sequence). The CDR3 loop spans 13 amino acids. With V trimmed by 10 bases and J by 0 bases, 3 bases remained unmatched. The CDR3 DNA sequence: TGTGCCACTCGGGACTACTCCTACAATGAGCAGTTCTTC. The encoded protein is CATRDYSYNEQFF. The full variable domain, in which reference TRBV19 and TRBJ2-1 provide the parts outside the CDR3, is DGGITQSPKYLFRKEGQNVTLSCEQNLNHDAMYWYRQDPGQGLRLIYYSQIVNDFQKGDIAEGYSVSREKKESFPLTVTSAQKNPTAFYLCATRDYSYNEQFFGPGTRLTVL.

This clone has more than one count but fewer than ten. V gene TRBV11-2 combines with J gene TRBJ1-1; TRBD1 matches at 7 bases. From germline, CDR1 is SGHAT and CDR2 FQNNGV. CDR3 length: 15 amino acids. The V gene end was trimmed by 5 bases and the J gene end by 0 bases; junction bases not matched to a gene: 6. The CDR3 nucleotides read TGTGCCAGCAGCGCATCACAGGGGATGAACACTGAAGCTTTCTTT. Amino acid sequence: CASSASQGMNTEAFF.

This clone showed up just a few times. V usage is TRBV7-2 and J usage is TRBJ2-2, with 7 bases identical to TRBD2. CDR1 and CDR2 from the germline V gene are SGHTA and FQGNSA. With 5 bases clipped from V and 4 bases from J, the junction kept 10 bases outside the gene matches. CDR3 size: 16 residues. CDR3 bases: TGTGCCAGCAGCCCAGCTAGCGGACGACGCACCGGGGAGCTGTTTTTT. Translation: CASSPASGRRTGELFF.

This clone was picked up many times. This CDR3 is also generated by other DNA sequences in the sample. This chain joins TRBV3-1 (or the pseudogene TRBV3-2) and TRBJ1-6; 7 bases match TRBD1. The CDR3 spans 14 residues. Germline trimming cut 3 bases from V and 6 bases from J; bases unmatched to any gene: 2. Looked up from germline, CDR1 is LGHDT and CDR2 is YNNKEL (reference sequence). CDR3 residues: CASSQYRGNSPLHF. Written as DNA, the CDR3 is TGTGCCAGCAGCCAGTACAGGGGTAATTCACCCCTCCACTTT.

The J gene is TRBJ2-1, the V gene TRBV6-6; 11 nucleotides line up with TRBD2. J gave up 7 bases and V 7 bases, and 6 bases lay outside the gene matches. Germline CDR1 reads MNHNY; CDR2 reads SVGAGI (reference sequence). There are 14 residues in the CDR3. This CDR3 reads CASIVTSGTNEQFF. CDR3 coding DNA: TGTGCCAGCATAGTGACTAGCGGGACGAATGAGCAGTTCTTC.

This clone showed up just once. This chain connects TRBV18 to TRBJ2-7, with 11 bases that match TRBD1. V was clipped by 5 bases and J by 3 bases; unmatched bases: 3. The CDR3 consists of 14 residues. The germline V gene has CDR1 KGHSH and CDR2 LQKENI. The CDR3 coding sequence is TGTGCCAGCTCAACCGGGACAGGGGGCTACGAGCAGTACTTC. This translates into CASSTGTGGYEQYF.

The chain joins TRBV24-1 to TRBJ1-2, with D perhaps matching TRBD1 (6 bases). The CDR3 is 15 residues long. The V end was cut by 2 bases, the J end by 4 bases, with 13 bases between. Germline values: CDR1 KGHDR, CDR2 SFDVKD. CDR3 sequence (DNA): TGTGCCACCAGTGATTCCCGAGGGGGTCTCTATGGCTACACCTTC. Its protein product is CATSDSRGGLYGYTF.

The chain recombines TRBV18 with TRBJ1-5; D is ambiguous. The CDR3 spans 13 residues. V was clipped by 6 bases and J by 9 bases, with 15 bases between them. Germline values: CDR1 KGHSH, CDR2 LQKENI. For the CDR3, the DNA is TGTGCCAGCTCCGGCGGGGATCCCGCGCCCCAGCATTTT. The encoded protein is CASSGGDPAPQHF.

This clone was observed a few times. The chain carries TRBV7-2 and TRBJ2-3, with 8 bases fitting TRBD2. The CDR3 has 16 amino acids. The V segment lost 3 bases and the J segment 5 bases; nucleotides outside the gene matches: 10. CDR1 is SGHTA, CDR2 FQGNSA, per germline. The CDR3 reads CASSFRGLGVIDTQYF. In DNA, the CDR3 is TGTGCCAGCAGCTTCCGGGGACTAGGAGTCATAGATACGCAGTATTTT.

CDR3 protein: CASSPTLAGVYEQYF. The CDR3 nucleotides are TGTGCCAGCAGCCCCACGCTAGCGGGAGTCTACGAGCAGTACTTC. The V and J genes are TRBV28 and TRBJ2-7; 10 nucleotides match TRBD2. Trimming cost V 6 bases and J 3 bases; bases outside gene matches: 8. The CDR3 contains 15 residues. Per the germline V gene, CDR1 is MDHEN and CDR2 is SYDVKM.

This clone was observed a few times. In nucleotides, the CDR3 is TGTGCCAGCAGACCAATAGGGGACTATGGCTACACCTTC. This encodes CASRPIGDYGYTF. V is TRBV13 and J is TRBJ1-2; a weak D match, TRBD1 (5 bases). The CDR3 totals 13 residues. Trimming shortened V by 6 bases and J by 3 bases, and 11 bases separated the two germline ends. CDR1 and CDR2 from the germline V gene are PRHDT and FYEKMQ (reference sequence). The full variable domain, rest sourced from reference TRBV13 and TRBJ1-2, is AAGVIQSPRHLIKEKRETATLKCYPIPRHDTVYWYQQGPGQDPQFLISFYEKMQSDKGSIPDRFSAQQFSDYHSELNMSSLELGDSALYFCASRPIGDYGYTFGSGTRLTVV.

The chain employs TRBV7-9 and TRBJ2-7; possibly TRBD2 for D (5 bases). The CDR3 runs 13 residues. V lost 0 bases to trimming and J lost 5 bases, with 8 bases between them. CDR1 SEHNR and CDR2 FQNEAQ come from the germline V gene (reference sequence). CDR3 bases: TGTGCCAGCAGCTTAGCGCAGACTAACGAGCAGTACTTC. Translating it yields CASSLAQTNEQYF.

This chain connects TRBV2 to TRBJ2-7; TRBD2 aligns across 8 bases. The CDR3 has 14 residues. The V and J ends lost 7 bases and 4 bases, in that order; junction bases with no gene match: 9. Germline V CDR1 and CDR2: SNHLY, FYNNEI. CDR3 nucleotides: TGTGCCAGCATACCCGCGGGCGGGGGGTACGAGCAGTACTTC. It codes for CASIPAGGGYEQYF.

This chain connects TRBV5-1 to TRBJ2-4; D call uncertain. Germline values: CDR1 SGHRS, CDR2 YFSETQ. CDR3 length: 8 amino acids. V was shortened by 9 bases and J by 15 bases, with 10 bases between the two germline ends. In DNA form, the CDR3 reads TGCGCCAACCCGGGTGGGTACTTC. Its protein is CANPGGYF.

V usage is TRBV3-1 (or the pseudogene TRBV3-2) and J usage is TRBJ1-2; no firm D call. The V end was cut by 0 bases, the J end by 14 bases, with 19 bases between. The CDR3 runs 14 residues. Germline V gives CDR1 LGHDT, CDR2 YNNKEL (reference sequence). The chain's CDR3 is CASSQDGYGRSLTF. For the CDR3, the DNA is TGTGCCAGCAGCCAAGACGGGTACGGAAGAAGTCTTACCTTC.

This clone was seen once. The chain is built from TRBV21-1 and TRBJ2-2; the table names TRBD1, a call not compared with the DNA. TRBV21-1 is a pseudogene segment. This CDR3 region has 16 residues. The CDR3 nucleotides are TGTGCCAGCAGCAAAGCTTCACAGGGCCACACCGGGGAGCTGTTTTTT. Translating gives CASSKASQGHTGELFF.

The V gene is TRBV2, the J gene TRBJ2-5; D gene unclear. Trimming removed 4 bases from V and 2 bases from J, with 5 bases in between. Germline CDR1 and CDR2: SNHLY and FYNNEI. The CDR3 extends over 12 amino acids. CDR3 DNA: TGTGCCAGCAGTGTAGTGCAAGAGACCCAGTACTTC. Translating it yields CASSVVQETQYF.